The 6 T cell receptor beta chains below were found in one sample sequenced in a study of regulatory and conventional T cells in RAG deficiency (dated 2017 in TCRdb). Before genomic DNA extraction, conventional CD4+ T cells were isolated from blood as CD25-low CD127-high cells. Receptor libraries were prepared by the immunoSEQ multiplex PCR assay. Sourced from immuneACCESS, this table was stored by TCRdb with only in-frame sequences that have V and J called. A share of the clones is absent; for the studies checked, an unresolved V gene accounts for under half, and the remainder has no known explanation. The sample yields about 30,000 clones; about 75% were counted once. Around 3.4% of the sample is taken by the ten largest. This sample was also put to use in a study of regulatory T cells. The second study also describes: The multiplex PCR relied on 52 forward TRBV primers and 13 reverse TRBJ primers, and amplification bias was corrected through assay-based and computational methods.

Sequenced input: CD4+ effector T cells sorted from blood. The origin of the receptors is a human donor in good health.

The chain's CDR3 is CASSLDRGSSPLHF. The CDR3 bases are TGTGCCAGCAGCTTGGACAGGGGATCCTCACCCCTCCACTTT. V is TRBV5-5 and J is TRBJ1-6; TRBD1 matches 7 bases. Germline CDR1 is SGHKS and CDR2 is YYEKEE (reference sequence). The CDR3 totals 14 residues. The ends lost 0 bases at V and 10 bases at J; junction bases unmatched: 4.

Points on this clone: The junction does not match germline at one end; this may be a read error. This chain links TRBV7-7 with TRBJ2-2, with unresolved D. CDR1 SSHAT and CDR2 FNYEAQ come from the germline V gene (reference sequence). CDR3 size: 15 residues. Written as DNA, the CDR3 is TGTGCTAGCAGCTCGACGGGCCATGTCACCGGGGAGCTGTTTTTT. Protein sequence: CASSSTGHVTGELFF.

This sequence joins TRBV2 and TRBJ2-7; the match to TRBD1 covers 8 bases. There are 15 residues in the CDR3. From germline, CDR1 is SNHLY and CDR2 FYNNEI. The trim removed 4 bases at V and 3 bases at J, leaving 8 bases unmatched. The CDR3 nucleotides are TGTGCCAGCAGTGTTCCGACAGGGGCCAACTACGAGCAGTACTTC. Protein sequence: CASSVPTGANYEQYF.

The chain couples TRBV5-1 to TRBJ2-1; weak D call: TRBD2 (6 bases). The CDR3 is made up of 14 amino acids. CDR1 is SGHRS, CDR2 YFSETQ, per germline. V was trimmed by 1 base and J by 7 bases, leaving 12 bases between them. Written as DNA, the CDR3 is TGCGCCAGCAGCTTGAGGGGACTTAGGAATGAGCAGTTCTTC. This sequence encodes CASSLRGLRNEQFF.

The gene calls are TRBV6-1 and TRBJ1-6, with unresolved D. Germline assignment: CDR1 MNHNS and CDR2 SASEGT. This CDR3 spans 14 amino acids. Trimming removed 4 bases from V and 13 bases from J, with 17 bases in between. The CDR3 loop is CASSGYSDGSPLHF. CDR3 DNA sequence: TGTGCCAGCAGTGGTTACTCGGACGGCTCCCCCCTCCACTTT.

The CDR3 region is CASSQVGTGHDTGELFF. For the CDR3, the DNA is TGTGCCAGCAGCCAAGTTGGGACAGGTCACGACACCGGGGAGCTGTTTTTT. This rearrangement joins TRBV4-2 to TRBJ2-2; the match to TRBD1 covers 8 bases. The trim removed 1 base at V and 3 bases at J, leaving 7 bases unmatched. The CDR3 length is 17 residues. Germline V CDR1 and CDR2: LGHNA, YNFKEQ.